These T cell receptor beta chains were read from a single sample in a study of a mutant IDH1 vaccine in newly diagnosed glioma. Data came from immunoSEQ multiplex PCR; TCRdb stores just in-frame clones and leaves some out. The table records approximately 50,000 clones, roughly three quarters of them present only once. These TCRs are of unknown antigen specificity. The sequencing used PBMCs, collected from a glioma patient whose treatment included an IDH1 peptide vaccine. The receptors derive from a man aged 40-50 years with glioma. Both conserved end residues are part of each CDR3. A D gene is named only where the DNA matches it firmly. Clone size, where shown, is once, few, many, or a class for clones that have expanded.

j_call	v_call	d_call	clone_size	cdr3_nt	cdr3_aa
TRBJ2-5	TRBV5-1	.	.	TGCGCCAGCAGCTTACCGTATCAGGGGGAGACCCAGTACTTC	CASSLPYQGETQYF
TRBJ2-5	TRBV7-6	TRBD2	.	TGTGCCAGCACTTCTAGCGGGATCACGATTGGAGAGACCCAGTACTTC	CASTSSGITIGETQYF
TRBJ2-7	TRBV18	.	.	TGTGCCAGCTCACCCAAGGACGTACCCTACGAGCAGTACTTC	CASSPKDVPYEQYF
TRBJ2-1	TRBV11-1	TRBD2	.	TGTGCCAGCAGCTCCTTTCTTGGCCAGCGGGGGGATGAGCAGTTCTTC	CASSSFLGQRGDEQFF
TRBJ2-3	TRBV4-1	TRBD1	.	TGCGCCAGCAGCCAAGACGACAGGGCCACAGATACGCAGTATTTT	CASSQDDRATDTQYF
TRBJ2-3	TRBV7-9	.	.	TGTGCCAGCAGCTTAGAGGGGAGGACAGATACGCAGTATTTT	CASSLEGRTDTQYF
TRBJ1-5	TRBV2	.	few	TGTGCCAGCAGTGAGTGGATCCAGCCCCAGCATTTT	CASSEWIQPQHF
TRBJ2-2	TRBV11-2	TRBD2	.	TGTGCCAGCAGCTCGCCCCAAGTGCGGGGGGGCCGGGCCGGGGAGCTGTTTTTT	CASSSPQVRGGRAGELFF
TRBJ2-7	TRBV27	.	once	TGTGCCAGCAGTTTAACCTATACAGGCTACGAGCAGTACTTC	CASSLTYTGYEQYF
TRBJ1-2	TRBV7-9	.	.	TGTGCCAGCAGCTTAAGGGAGGACTATGGCTACACCTTC	CASSLREDYGYTF
TRBJ1-3	TRBV4-1	TRBD1	.	TGCGCCAGCAGCCAAGCAGGACAGGGAGGAAACACCATATATTTT	CASSQAGQGGNTIYF
TRBJ1-2	TRBV6-1	.	.	TGTGCCAGCAGTAGCGAAACAGGTTATGGCTACACCTTC	CASSSETGYGYTF
TRBJ1-2	TRBV30	.	once	TGTGCCTGGGACAGGTTCGGAGGCTACACCTTC	CAWDRFGGYTF
TRBJ2-2	TRBV6-1	TRBD1	.	TGTGCCAGCAGTGCCAGGCCGATCGGACAGGGTAACCCCGGGGAGCTGTTTTTT	CASSARPIGQGNPGELFF
TRBJ1-5	TRBV18	.	.	TGTGCCAGCTCACCCACAGTGAAGGGGAGGAGCGGCAATCAGCCCCAGCATTTT	CASSPTVKGRSGNQPQHF
TRBJ2-3	TRBV6-6	.	.	TGTGCCAGCAGAAGCGAAGGGAACACAGATACGCAGTATTTT	CASRSEGNTDTQYF
TRBJ1-4	TRBV7-8	.	once	TGTGCCAGCAGCTTATATGGTGAAAAACTGTTTTTT	CASSLYGEKLFF
TRBJ2-1	TRBV13	.	.	TGTGCCAGCAGCTTCCCCAACGGGTTTGAGCAGTTCTTC	CASSFPNGFEQFF
TRBJ1-5	TRBV6-5	.	.	TGTGCCAGCAGTACAGAATATAGCAATCAGCCCCAGCATTTT	CASSTEYSNQPQHF
TRBJ2-2	TRBV27	TRBD1	.	TGTGCAAGGACAGGGGGCACCGGGGAGCTGTTTTTT	CARTGGTGELFF
TRBJ2-7	TRBV20-1	.	few	TGCAGTGCCGCCGACCCGGCGGGGCAGTACTTC	CSAADPAGQYF
TRBJ2-2	TRBV25-1	.	few	TGTGCCAGCAGTGATCACGAGGGAAATGCGAACACCGGGGAGCTGTTTTTT	CASSDHEGNANTGELFF
TRBJ2-1	TRBV2	TRBD2	.	TGTGCCAGCAGTGCGGGGGGGAGGTACAATGAGCAGTTCTTC	CASSAGGRYNEQFF